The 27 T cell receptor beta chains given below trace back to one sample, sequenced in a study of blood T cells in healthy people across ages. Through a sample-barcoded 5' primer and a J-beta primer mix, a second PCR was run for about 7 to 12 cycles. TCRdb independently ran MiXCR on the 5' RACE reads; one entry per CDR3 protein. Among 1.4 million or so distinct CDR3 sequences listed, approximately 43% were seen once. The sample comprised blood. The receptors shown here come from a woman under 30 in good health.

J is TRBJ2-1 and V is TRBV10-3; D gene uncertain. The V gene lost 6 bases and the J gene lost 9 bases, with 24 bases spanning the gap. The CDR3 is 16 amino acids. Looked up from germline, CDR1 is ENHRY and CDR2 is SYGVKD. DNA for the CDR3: TGTGCCATCAGCTACCTCTCCAGCACAAAAGGACGTGAGCAGTTCTTC. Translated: CAISYLSSTKGREQFF.

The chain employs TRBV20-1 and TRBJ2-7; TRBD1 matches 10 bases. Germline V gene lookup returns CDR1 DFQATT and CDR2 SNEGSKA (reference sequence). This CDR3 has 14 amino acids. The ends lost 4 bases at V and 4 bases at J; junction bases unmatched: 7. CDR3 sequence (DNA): TGCAGTGCTAACGGACAGGGGGGCCTATACGAGCAGTACTTC. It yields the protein CSANGQGGLYEQYF.

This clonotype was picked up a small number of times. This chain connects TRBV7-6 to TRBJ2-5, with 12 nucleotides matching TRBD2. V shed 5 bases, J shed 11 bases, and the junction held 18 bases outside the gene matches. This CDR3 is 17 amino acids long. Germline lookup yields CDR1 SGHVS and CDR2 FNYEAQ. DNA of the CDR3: TGTGCCAGCAGCAGCGGGACTAGCGGGTCCATTTTCGATGAGCAGTACTTC. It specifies CASSSGTSGSIFDEQYF.

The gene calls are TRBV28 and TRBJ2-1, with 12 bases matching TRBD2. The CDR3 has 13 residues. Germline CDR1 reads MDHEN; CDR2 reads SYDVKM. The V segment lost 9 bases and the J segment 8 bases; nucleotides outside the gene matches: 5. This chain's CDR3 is CASWTSGNDEQFF. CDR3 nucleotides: TGTGCCAGTTGGACTAGCGGGAATGATGAGCAGTTCTTC. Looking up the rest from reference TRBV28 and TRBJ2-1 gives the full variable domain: DVKVTQSSRYLVKRTGEKVFLECVQDMDHENMFWYRQDPGLGLRLIYFSYDVKMKEKGDIPEGYSVSREKKERFSLILESASTNQTSMYLCASWTSGNDEQFFGPGTRLTVL.

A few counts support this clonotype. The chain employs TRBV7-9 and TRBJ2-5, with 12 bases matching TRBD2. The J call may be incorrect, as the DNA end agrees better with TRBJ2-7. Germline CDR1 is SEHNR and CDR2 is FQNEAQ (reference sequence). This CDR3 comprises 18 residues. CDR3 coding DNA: TGTGCCAGCAGCCCCCTAACTAGCGGGAGGTCGATTGCCTACGAGCAGTACTTC. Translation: CASSPLTSGRSIAYEQYF.

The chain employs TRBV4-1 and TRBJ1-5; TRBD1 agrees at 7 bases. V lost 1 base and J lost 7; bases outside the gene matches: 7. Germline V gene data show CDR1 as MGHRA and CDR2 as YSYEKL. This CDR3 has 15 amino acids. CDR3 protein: CASSQVGQGVQPQHF. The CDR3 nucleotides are TGCGCCAGCAGCCAAGTAGGCCAGGGGGTGCAGCCCCAGCATTTT.

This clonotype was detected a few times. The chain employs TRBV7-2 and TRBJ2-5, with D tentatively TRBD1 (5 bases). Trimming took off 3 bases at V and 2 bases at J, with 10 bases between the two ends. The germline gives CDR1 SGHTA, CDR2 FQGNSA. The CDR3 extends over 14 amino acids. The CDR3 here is CASSFRQIQETQYF. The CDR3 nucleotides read TGTGCCAGCAGCTTCCGACAGATACAAGAGACCCAGTACTTC.

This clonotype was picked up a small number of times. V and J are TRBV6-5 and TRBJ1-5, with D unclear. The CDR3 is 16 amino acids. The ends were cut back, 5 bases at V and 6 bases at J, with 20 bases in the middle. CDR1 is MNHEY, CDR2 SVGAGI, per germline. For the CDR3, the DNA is TGTGCCAGCAGTCGAATTCCGGGAATCGGACCTCAGCCCCAGCATTTT. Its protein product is CASSRIPGIGPQPQHF.

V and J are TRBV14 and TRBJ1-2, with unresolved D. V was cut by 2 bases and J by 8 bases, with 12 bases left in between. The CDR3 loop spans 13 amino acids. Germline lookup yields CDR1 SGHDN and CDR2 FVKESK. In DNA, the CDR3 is TGTGCCAGCAGCCAAATTGGTACAAGCGGCTACACCTTC. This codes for CASSQIGTSGYTF.

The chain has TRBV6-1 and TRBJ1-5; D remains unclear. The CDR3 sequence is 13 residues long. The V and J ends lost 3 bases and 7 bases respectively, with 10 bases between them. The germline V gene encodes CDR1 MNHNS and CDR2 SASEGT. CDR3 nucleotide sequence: TGTGCCAGCAGTGAGCAGAGAGGGCAGCCCCAGCATTTT. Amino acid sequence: CASSEQRGQPQHF.

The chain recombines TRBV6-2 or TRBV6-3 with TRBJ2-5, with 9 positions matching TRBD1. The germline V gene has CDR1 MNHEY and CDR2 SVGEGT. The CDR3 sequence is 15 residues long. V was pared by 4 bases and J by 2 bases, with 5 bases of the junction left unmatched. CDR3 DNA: TGTGCCAGCAGTTCGAGACAGGGGGATCAAGAGACCCAGTACTTC. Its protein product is CASSSRQGDQETQYF.

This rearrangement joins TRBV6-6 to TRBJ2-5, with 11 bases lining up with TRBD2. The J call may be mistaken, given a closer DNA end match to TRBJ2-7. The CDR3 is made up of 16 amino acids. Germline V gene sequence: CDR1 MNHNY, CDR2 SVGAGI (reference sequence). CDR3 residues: CASSLIGTSGKYEQYF. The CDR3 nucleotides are TGTGCCAGCAGTTTAATAGGGACTAGCGGAAAATACGAGCAGTACTTC.

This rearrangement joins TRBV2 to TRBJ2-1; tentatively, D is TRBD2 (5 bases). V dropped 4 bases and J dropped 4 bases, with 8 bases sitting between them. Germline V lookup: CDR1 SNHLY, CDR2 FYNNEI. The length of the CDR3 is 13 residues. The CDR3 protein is CASSGERYNEQFF. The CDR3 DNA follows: TGTGCCAGCAGTGGCGAGCGGTACAATGAGCAGTTCTTC.

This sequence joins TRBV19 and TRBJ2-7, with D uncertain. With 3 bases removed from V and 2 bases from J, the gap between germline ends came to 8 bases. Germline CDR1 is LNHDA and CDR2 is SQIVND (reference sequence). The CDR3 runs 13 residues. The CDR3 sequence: CASSMSSAYEQYF. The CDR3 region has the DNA TGTGCCAGTAGTATGAGCAGTGCCTACGAGCAGTACTTC.

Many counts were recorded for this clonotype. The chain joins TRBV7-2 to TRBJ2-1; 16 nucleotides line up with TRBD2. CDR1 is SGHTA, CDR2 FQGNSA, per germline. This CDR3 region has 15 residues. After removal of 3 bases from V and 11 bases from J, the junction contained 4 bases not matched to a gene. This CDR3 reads CASSFGTSGGVQQFF. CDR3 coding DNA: TGTGCCAGCAGCTTCGGGACTAGCGGGGGGGTACAGCAGTTCTTC.

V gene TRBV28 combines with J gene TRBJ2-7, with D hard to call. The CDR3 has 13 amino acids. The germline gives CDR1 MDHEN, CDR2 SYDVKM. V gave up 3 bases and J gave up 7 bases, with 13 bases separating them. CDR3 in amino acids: CASSFVVYNEQYF. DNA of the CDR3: TGTGCCAGCAGTTTTGTGGTTTACAATGAGCAGTACTTC.

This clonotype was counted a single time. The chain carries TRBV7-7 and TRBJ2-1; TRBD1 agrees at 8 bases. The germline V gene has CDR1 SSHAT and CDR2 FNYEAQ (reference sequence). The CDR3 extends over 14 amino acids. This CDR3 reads CAGSLTGVGETQFF. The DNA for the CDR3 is TGTGCTGGCAGCTTGACAGGGGTGGGAGAGACCCAGTTCTTC.

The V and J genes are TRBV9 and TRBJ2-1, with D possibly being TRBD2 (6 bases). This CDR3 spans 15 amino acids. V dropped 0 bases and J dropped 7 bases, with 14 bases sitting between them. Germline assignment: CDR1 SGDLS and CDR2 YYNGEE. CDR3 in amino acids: CASSVAVGGGNEQFF. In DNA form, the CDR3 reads TGTGCCAGCAGCGTAGCCGTGGGAGGCGGGAATGAGCAGTTCTTC.

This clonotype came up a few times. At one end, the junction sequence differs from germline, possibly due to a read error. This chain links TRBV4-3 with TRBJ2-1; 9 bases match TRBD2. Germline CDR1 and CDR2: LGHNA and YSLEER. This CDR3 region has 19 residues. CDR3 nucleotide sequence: TGCGCCAGCAGCAAAGATTCCCCTAGTTTAGCGGGGGACCTCAATGAGCAGTTCTTC. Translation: CASSKDSPSLAGDLNEQFF.

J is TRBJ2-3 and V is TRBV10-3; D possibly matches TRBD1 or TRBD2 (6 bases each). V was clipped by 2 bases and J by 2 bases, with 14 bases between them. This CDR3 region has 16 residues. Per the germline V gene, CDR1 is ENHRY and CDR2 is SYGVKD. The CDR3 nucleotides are TGTGCCATCAGTGAGGGGGGGCGAGACTTCACAGATACGCAGTATTTT. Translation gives CAISEGGRDFTDTQYF.

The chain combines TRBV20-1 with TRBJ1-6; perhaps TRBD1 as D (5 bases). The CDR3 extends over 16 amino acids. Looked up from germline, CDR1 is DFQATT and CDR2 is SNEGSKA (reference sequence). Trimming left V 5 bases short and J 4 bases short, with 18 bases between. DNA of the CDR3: TGCAGTGCTGTCACATCCCGGGGCCTTTATAATTCACCCCTCCACTTT. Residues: CSAVTSRGLYNSPLHF.

The CDR3 DNA reads TGTGCCAGCAGCGTGGGACTAACACCTCACGAGCAGTACTTC. Translating gives CASSVGLTPHEQYF. This chain joins TRBV7-9 and TRBJ2-7; 7 bases line up with TRBD2. The CDR3 spans 14 residues. V gave up 5 bases and J gave up 5 bases; unmatched junction bases: 9. Germline V gene sequence: CDR1 SEHNR, CDR2 FQNEAQ (reference sequence).

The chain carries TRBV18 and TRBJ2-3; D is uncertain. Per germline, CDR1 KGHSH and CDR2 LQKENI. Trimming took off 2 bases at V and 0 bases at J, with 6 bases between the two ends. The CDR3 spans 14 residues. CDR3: CASSPSASTDTQYF. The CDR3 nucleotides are TGTGCCAGCTCACCATCAGCTAGCACAGATACGCAGTATTTT.

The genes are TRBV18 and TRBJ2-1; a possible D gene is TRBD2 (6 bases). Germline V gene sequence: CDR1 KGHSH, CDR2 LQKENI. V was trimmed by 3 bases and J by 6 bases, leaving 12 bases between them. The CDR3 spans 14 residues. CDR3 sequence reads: CASSPVLAGNEQFF. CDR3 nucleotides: TGTGCCAGCTCACCTGTACTAGCAGGCAATGAGCAGTTCTTC.

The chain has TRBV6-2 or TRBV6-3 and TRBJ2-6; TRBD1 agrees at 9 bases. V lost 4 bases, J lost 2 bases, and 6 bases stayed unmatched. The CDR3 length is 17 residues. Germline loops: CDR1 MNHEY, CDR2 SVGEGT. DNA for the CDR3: TGTGCCAGCAGTTTCTTTACAGGGGGCGCTGGGGCCAACGTCCTGACTTTC. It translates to CASSFFTGGAGANVLTF.

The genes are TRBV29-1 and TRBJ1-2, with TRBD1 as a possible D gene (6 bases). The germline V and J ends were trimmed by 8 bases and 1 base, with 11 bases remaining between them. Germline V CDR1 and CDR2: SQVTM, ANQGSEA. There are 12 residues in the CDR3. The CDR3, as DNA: TGCAGCACAGACAGGATTAACTATGGCTACACCTTC. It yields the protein CSTDRINYGYTF.

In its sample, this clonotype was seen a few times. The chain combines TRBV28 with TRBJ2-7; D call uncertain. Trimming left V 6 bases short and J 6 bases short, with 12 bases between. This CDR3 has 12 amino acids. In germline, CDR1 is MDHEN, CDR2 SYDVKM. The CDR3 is CASRPHGGEQYF. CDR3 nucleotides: TGTGCCAGCAGGCCGCATGGCGGCGAGCAGTACTTC.